These 2 T cell receptor beta chains came from one sample sequenced in a study of CD8+ T cells in alopecia areata. RNA was extracted and reverse transcribed into cDNA as the sequencing template. Produced via immunoSEQ multiplex PCR; TCRdb's table is partial and in-frame only. The sample has some 180,000 clones, roughly 65% seen once. The sample here was CD4+ T cells sorted from blood, taken at week 0. These receptors were taken from a human donor with alopecia areata.

This clone was recorded a few times. This chain joins TRBV7-2 and TRBJ1-1; a possible D gene is TRBD1 (5 bases). Deletions cut 5 bases from V and 11 bases from J, with 21 bases between. Germline V lookup: CDR1 SGHTA, CDR2 FQGNSA. The CDR3 loop spans 14 amino acids. The CDR3 region is CASSHRTRAQPAFF. Here the CDR3 DNA reads TGTGCCAGCAGCCACAGGACGAGAGCACAACCGGCTTTCTTT.

This rearrangement joins TRBV29-1 to TRBJ2-7; tentatively, D is TRBD1 (6 bases). The germline V and J ends were trimmed by 4 bases and 0 bases, with 13 bases remaining between them. Germline loops: CDR1 SQVTM, CDR2 ANQGSEA. There are 14 residues in the CDR3. The CDR3 is CSVVTGLSSYEQYF. CDR3 coding DNA: TGCAGCGTTGTGACAGGTCTCAGCTCCTACGAGCAGTACTTC.